This T cell receptor (beta chain) stems from a study of T cell responses to AZD1222 COVID-19 vaccine. In the case of this clone: Its specificity is unknown.

Study conclusions and caveats: Clonal diversity was possibly underestimated; the donors were predominantly white British and more often female.

TCRdb's copy holds only in-frame clones and misses some; the assay was immunoSEQ multiplex PCR. The table shows approximately 150,000 clones, with around nine tenths occurring only once. The CDR3 has 15 amino acids. Germline V gene sequence: CDR1 SNHLY, CDR2 FYNNEI. V gave up 5 bases and J gave up 6 bases; unmatched junction bases: 7. The receptor was isolated from an adult in good health. The J gene is TRBJ1-3, the V gene TRBV2; 10 nucleotides match TRBD1. The material was peripheral blood, obtained on day 0 of AZD1222 vaccination. The CDR3 here is CASSPGQGQENTIYF. CDR3 nucleotides: TGTGCCAGCAGTCCGGGACAGGGGCAGGAAAACACCATATATTTT. The full variable domain, rest sourced from reference TRBV2 and TRBJ1-3, is EPEVTQTPSHQVTQMGQEVILRCVPISNHLYFYWYRQILGQKVEFLVSFYNNEISEKSEIFDDQFSVERPDGSNFTLKIRSTKLEDSAMYFCASSPGQGQENTIYFGEGSWLTVV.